The rows below give T cell receptor beta chains drawn from one sample of a study of cytomegalovirus exposure and HLA in healthy donors. Clones were sequenced by immunoSEQ multiplex PCR, and TCRdb holds only the in-frame ones, with some missing. The table shows around 140,000 clones, with 85% to 90% occurring only once. Sample: PBMCs. Receptors originate from a woman under 30 in good health and CMV-seronegative. Each CDR3 is given with its conserved first and last residue. The D gene is left open where the match is weak. Clone size is shown for a subset of rows, as once, few, many or a class of expanded clone.

TRBJ1-3 NA TRBV5-6 TRBD1 TGTGCCAGCAGCTTGGCAGGACAGGGAAGAAACACCATATATTTT CASSLAGQGRNTIYF
TRBJ1-4 NA TRBV6-1 NA TGTGCCAGCGGGAACGGTCGAGGGGAAAAACTGTTTTTT CASGNGRGEKLFF
TRBJ1-6 NA TRBV6-5 NA TGTGCCAGCCATCCCCGGGCAGGGTATAATTCACCCCTCCACTTT CASHPRAGYNSPLHF
TRBJ1-6 NA TRBV25-1 NA TGTGCCAGCAGTTCGGGGAATTCACCCCTCCACTTT CASSSGNSPLHF
TRBJ2-7 NA TRBV19 TRBD2 TGTGCCAGTAGTATAGATATACTAGCGGGGCTATCCTACGAGCAGTACTTC CASSIDILAGLSYEQYF
TRBJ2-7 NA TRBV2 NA TGTGCCAGCCAGATGCAGATTTACTACGAGCAGTACTTC CASQMQIYYEQYF
TRBJ2-3 NA TRBV6-1 NA TGTGCCAGCAAAGAGGGGGGGGGCGGCACAGATACGCAGTATTTT CASKEGGGGTDTQYF
TRBJ2-7 NA TRBV5-1 NA TGCGCCAGCAGCGCTCCGGGTCTCCGCTCCTACGAGCAGTACTTC CASSAPGLRSYEQYF
TRBJ2-3 NA TRBV15 NA TGTGCCACCAGCAGAAGACGGACAGCAAGCACAGATACGCAGTATTTT CATSRRRTASTDTQYF
TRBJ1-6 NA TRBV9 TRBD1 TGTGCCAGCAGCGCCGGACAGGGTTTTAAACCCCTCCACTTT CASSAGQGFKPLHF
TRBJ1-1 NA TRBV7-9 TRBD1 TGTGCCAGCAGGGGACAGGGGGAGGGTGAAGCTTTCTTT CASRGQGEGEAFF
TRBJ2-1 NA TRBV11-2 NA TGTGCCAGCAGCTTAGATTACGTACAGGGTGGAGTCATTGAGCAGTTCTTC CASSLDYVQGGVIEQFF
TRBJ1-1 NA TRBV7-9 TRBD1 TGTGCCAGCAGCTCAACGACAGGGATCATGAACACTGAAGCTTTCTTT CASSSTTGIMNTEAFF
TRBJ1-5 NA TRBV27 NA TGTGCCAGCAGCCGGGGAAGCAATCAGCCCCAGCATTTT CASSRGSNQPQHF
TRBJ2-3 NA TRBV5-1 NA TGCGCCAGCAGCGTAACAGATACGCAGTATTTT CASSVTDTQYF
TRBJ1-2 NA TRBV5-6 NA TGTGCCAGCAGCTCACAGGAATCCCTCTCCTATGGCTACACCTTC CASSSQESLSYGYTF
TRBJ2-7 NA TRBV6-1 TRBD1 TGTGCCAGCAGTGAAGCAGTTCCCGGGACAGGGGGCCGATACGAGCAGTACTTC CASSEAVPGTGGRYEQYF
TRBJ2-2 NA TRBV6-5 TRBD2 TGTGCCAGCAGGCGACTAGCGGGGCACACCGGGGAGCTGTTTTTT CASRRLAGHTGELFF
TRBJ2-3 NA TRBV5-1 TRBD1 TGCGCCAGCAGCCCAGGGGACAGGGGTAGGGGCACAGATACGCAGTATTTT CASSPGDRGRGTDTQYF
TRBJ2-2 NA TRBV25-1 NA TGTGCCAGCAGTGAAAACGGGACACCTCTCACCGGGGAGCTGTTTTTT CASSENGTPLTGELFF
TRBJ2-7 once TRBV4-2 TRBD2 TGTGCCAGCAGCCAAGAAAGAGCGGGGTTGCGCGAGCAGTACTTC CASSQERAGLREQYF
TRBJ1-4 NA TRBV25-1 NA TGTGCCAGCAGTGAATATCTGTGGGGCCATGAAAAACTGTTTTTT CASSEYLWGHEKLFF
TRBJ2-1 NA TRBV14 TRBD1 TGTGCCAGCAGGGGACAGGGATCCTACAATGAGCAGTTCTTC CASRGQGSYNEQFF
TRBJ2-1 NA TRBV7-6 TRBD2 TGTGCCAGCAGCCGTCTAGCGGTATACAATGAGCAGTTCTTC CASSRLAVYNEQFF
TRBJ2-7 NA TRBV4-1 NA TGCGCCAGCAGCCAAGATATGGCGAGGGGGTACGAGCAGTACTTC CASSQDMARGYEQYF
TRBJ2-1 NA TRBV29-1 TRBD2 TGCAGCGTTGAACGGCGGGGGGGACGGTGGAATGAGCAGTTCTTC CSVERRGGRWNEQFF